This section outlines one T cell receptor beta chain sequence together with its context. Its target is unknown. This sample is part of a study of type 1 and type 2 diabetes patients. General study points: In type 2 diabetes, highly-expanded CD4+ clones took a median 3.9% of reads. With limited T2D and control samples, some T1D-only expanded clones may not be T1D-specific.

Anyone with other autoimmune disease or infection in the prior four weeks was excluded. PCR was run on genomic DNA. Multiplex PCR with 30 forward and 13 reverse primers amplified the TCR beta CDR3. Each CDR3 protein is one row after TCRdb ran MiXCR on the multiplex PCR reads. The table records 250,000 or so distinct CDR3 sequences, approximately 45% of them present only once. What was sequenced was peripheral blood mononuclear cells (PBMCs). The source is a man aged 18 to 30 with type 2 diabetes.

DNA of the CDR3: TGCGCCAGCAGCGCCGGGACAGGGTCGAATTCACCCCTCCACTTT. Amino acid sequence: CASSAGTGSNSPLHF. The chain uses TRBV5-1 and TRBJ1-6; 9 bases line up with TRBD1. Trimming at V came to 4 bases and at J to 7 bases, leaving 6 bases not matched to a gene. The CDR3 has 15 residues. Germline CDR1 SGHRS, CDR2 YFSETQ.